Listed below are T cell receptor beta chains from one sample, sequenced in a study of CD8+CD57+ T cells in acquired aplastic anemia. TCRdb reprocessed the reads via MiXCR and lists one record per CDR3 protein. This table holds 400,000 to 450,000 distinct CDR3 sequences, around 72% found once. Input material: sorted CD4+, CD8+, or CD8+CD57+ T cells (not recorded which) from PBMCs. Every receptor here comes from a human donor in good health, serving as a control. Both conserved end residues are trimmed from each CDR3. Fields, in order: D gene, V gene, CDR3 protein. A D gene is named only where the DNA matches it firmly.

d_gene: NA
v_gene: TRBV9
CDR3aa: ASSVSEMAYNEQF

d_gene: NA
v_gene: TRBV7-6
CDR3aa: ASSLNTADGYT

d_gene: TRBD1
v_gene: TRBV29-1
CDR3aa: SVGDRGDTGELF

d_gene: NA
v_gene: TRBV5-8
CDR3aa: ASSSSAGLPQH

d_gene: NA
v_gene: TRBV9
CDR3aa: ASSPNGGVAGEP

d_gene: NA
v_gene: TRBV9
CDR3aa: ASSLDRENSPLH

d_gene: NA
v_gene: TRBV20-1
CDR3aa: SARDLGHNNEQY

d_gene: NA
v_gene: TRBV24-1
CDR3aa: ATSYSRTDQETQY

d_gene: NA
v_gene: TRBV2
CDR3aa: ASSQDSRTDTQY

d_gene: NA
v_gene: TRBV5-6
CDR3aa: ASYVRDSQPQH

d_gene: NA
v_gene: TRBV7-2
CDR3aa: ASSLGRGKTQH

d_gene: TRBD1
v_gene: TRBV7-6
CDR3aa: ASSFGTGGGGSYEQY

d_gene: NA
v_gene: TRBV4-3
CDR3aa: ASSQGIPTDTQY

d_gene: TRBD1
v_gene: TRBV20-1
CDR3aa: SVRDSSTDTQY

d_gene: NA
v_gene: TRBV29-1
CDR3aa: SVDDGLGYEQY

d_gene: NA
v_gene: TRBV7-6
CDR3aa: ASSTCPRGVRGYTIY

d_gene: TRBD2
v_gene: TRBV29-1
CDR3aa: SVEDGGGGVYEQY

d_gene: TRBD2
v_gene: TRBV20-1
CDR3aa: SASALAGYDEQY

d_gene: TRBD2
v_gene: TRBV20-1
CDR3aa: SAIPTSGFQETQY

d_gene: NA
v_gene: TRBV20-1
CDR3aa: SALTGGFNTDTQY

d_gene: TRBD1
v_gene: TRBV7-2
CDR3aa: ASSPRTGKTEYFYEQY

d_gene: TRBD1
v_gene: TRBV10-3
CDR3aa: AIREGQGSGNTIY

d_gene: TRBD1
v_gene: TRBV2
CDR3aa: ASSAQSTGVGQPQH

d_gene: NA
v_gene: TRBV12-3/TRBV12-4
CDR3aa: ASRRVNEQF

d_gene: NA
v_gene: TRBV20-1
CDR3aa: SAGDRGGDYEQY

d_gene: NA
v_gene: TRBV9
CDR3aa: ASSEGSDGYTFD

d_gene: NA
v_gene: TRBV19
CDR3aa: AISEMAWGSPLH

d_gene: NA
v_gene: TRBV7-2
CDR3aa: ASSSPRGAQETQ

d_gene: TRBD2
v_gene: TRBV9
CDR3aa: ASSAAGGVFEQY

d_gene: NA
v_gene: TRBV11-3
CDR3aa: ASSAHRACYTEAF

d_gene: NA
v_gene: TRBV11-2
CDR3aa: ASSVTSSFYGYT

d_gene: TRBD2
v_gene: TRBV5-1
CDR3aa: ASSTPTSRTDTQY

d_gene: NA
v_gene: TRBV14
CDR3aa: ASSQDRRDEQY

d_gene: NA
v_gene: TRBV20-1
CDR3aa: SAMVGGTYEQY

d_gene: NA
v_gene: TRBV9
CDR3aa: ASSLEWRGEETQY

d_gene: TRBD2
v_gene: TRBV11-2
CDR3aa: ASSLLAGGEEQF

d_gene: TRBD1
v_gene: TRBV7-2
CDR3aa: ASSTARDRVGNTIY

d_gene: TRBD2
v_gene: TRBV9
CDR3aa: ASSVAPAGTYEQY